This T cell receptor (beta chain) was documented in a study of cytomegalovirus exposure and HLA in healthy donors. The CDR3 has 14 amino acids. Trimming removed 2 bases from V and 0 bases from J, with 8 bases in between. Germline CDR1 and CDR2: SGDLS and YYNGEE. 13 Jbeta primers and 60 Vbeta primers were used for the PCR. TCRdb's copy holds only in-frame clones and misses some; the assay was immunoSEQ multiplex PCR. The sample yields fewer than 150,000 clones, roughly three quarters seen once. The source material was PBMCs. This clonotype was sampled from a woman aged 45-59 years in good health and CMV-seronegative. This sequence joins TRBV9 and TRBJ1-1; D is unresolved. The CDR3 region is CASSVSLLNTEAFF. The CDR3 coding sequence is TGTGCCAGCAGCGTGAGTTTGTTGAACACTGAAGCTTTCTTT.